This T cell receptor beta chain was documented in a study of T-cell memory formation after mild COVID-19. Study-wide findings and caveats: For contracting clones, CD4+ ones sat mainly in CM and EM, CD8+ in EMRA. Cross-reactive memory seemingly joined, as some responding clones were found in pre-infection memory.

As to this clonotype: The antigen remains unidentified.

CDR3 length: 15 amino acids. Trimming took 3 bases from V and 5 from J; bases not matched to a gene: 4. TCRdb fed the 5' RACE reads into MiXCR, producing one record per CDR3 protein. The table lists some 49,000 distinct CDR3 sequences, 27% of them singletons. The sample was PBMCs or a T cell subset sorted from them (not recorded which). This clonotype was obtained from a man between 18 and 35 years old who had mild COVID-19 (a few samples of this study predate the infection). Cell type and time point are not known. This chain connects TRBV12-3 or TRBV12-4 to TRBJ2-1; 10 bases agree with TRBD2. This CDR3 reads CASSFSGGADNEQFF. In DNA, the CDR3 is TGTGCCAGCAGTTTCAGCGGGGGGGCTGACAATGAGCAGTTCTTC.